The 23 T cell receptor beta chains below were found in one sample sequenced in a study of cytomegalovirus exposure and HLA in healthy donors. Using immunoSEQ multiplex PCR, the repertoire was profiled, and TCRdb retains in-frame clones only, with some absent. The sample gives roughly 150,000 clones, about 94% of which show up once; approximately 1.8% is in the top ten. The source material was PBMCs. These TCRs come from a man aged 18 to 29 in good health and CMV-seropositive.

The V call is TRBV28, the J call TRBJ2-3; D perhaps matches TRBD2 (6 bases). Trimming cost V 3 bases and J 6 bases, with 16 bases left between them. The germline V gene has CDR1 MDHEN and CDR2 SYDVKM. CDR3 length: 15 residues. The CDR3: CASSFGTPLVDTQYF. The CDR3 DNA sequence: TGTGCCAGCAGTTTTGGGACTCCATTGGTGGATACGCAGTATTTT.

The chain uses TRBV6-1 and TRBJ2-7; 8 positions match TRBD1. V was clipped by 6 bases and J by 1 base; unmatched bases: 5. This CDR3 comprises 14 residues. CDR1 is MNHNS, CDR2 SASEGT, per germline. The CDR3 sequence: CASRARQGSYEQYF. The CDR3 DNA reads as TGTGCCAGCAGGGCGAGACAGGGGTCCTACGAGCAGTACTTC.

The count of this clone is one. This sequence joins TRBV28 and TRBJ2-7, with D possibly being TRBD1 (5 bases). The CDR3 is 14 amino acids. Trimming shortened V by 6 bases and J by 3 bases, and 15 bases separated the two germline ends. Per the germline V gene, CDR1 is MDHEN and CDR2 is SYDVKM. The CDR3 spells CASRPRQPIYEQYF. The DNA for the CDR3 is TGTGCCAGCAGGCCTCGACAGCCCATCTACGAGCAGTACTTC. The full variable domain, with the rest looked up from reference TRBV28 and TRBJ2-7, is DVKVTQSSRYLVKRTGEKVFLECVQDMDHENMFWYRQDPGLGLRLIYFSYDVKMKEKGDIPEGYSVSREKKERFSLILESASTNQTSMYLCASRPRQPIYEQYFGPGTRLTVT.

CDR3 protein: CATASGSYNEQFF. The CDR3 nucleotides are TGTGCCACCGCTAGCGGCTCCTACAATGAGCAGTTCTTC. The chain links TRBV6-5 to TRBJ2-1, with 7 bases fitting TRBD2. The germline V gene encodes CDR1 MNHEY and CDR2 SVGAGI. The CDR3 consists of 13 residues. Trimming at V came to 10 bases and at J to 0 bases, leaving 3 bases not matched to a gene.

CDR3 amino acids: CASSPQADRGEVNTGELFF. DNA of the CDR3: TGTGCCAGTAGTCCCCAGGCGGATCGGGGAGAAGTCAACACCGGGGAGCTGTTTTTT. The chain carries TRBV19 and TRBJ2-2; possibly TRBD2 for D (5 bases). The V end lost 5 bases, the J end lost 2 bases, and 24 bases lay between the germline ends. The CDR3 is 19 residues long. CDR1 is LNHDA, CDR2 SQIVND, per germline (reference sequence).

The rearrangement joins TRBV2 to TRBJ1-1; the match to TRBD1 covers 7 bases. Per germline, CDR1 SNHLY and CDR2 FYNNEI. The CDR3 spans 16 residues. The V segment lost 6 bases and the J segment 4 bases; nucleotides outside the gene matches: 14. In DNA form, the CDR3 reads TGTGCCAGCAGATATCCCCCCGGCGGACAGGCCACTGAAGCTTTCTTT. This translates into CASRYPPGGQATEAFF. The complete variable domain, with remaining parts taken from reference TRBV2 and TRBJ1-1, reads EPEVTQTPSHQVTQMGQEVILRCVPISNHLYFYWYRQILGQKVEFLVSFYNNEISEKSEIFDDQFSVERPDGSNFTLKIRSTKLEDSAMYFCASRYPPGGQATEAFFGQGTRLTVV.

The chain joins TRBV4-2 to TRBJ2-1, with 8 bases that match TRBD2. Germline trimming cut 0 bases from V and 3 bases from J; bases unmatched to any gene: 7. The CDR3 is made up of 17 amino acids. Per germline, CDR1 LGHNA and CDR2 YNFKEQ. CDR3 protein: CASSQEASGLDYNEQFF. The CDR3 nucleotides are TGTGCCAGCAGCCAAGAGGCTAGCGGGTTAGACTACAATGAGCAGTTCTTC.

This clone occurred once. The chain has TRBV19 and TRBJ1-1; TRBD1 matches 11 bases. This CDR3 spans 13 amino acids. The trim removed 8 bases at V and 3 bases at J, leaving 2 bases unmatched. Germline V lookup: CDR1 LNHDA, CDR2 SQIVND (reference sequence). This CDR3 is CASWDRGYTEAFF. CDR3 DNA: TGTGCCAGTTGGGACAGGGGGTACACTGAAGCTTTCTTT.

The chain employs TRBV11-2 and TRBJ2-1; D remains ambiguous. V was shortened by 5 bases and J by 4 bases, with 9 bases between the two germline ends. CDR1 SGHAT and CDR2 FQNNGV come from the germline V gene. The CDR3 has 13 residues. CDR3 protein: CASSLNTYNEQFF. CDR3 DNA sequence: TGTGCCAGCAGCCTCAACACGTACAATGAGCAGTTCTTC.

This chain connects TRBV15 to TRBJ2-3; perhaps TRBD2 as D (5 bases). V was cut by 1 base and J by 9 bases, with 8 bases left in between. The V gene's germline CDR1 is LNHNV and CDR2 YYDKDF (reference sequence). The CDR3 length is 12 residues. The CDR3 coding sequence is TGTGCCACCAGCAGAGTGCCGGGGACGCAGTATTTT. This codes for CATSRVPGTQYF.

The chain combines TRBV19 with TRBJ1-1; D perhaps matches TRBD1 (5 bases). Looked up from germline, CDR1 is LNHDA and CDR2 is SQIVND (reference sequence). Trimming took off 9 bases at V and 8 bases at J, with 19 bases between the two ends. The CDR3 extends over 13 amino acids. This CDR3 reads CASSGTPMIEAFF. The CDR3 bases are TGTGCCAGCAGCGGGACTCCGATGATCGAAGCTTTCTTT.

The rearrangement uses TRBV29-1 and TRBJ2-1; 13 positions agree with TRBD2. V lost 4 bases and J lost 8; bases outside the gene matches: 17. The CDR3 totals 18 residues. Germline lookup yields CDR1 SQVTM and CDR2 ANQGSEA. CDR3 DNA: TGCAGCGTTGGGGGAGGCAGGGGCCGGACTAGCGGGAGCTATGAGCAGTTCTTC. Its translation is CSVGGGRGRTSGSYEQFF.

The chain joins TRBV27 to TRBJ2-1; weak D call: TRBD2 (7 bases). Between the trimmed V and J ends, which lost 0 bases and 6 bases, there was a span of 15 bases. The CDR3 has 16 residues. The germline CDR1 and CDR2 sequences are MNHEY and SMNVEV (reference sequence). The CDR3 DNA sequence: TGTGCCAGCAGTTTATCGAGGTGGGAGGGGGTCAATGAGCAGTTCTTC. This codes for CASSLSRWEGVNEQFF.

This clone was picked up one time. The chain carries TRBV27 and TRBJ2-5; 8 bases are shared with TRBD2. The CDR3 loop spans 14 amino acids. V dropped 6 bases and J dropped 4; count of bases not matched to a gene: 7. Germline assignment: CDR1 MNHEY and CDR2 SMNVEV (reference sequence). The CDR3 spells CASRDLAGGETQYF. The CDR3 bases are TGTGCCAGCAGAGATCTAGCGGGCGGAGAGACCCAGTACTTC.

DNA for the CDR3: TGTGCCAGCAGTTTTGGCAGGGCCAATGGCTACACCTTC. Residues: CASSFGRANGYTF. J is TRBJ1-2 and V is TRBV28; D might be TRBD1 (5 bases). CDR3 length: 13 amino acids. Germline CDR1 reads MDHEN; CDR2 reads SYDVKM. V lost 3 bases and J 6 bases, leaving 11 bases between the germline ends.

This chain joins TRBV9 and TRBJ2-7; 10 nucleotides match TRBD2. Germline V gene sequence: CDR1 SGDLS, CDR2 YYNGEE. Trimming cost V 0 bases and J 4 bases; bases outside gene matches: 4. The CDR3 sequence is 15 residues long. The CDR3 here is CASSVAPGLAYEQYF. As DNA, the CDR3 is TGTGCCAGCAGCGTAGCGCCGGGACTAGCGTACGAGCAGTACTTC.

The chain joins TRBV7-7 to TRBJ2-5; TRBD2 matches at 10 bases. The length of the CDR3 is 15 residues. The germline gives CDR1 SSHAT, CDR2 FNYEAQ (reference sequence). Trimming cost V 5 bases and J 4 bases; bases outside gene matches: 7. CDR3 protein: CASSRTSGMGETQYF. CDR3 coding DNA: TGTGCCAGCAGCCGAACTAGCGGGATGGGAGAGACCCAGTACTTC.

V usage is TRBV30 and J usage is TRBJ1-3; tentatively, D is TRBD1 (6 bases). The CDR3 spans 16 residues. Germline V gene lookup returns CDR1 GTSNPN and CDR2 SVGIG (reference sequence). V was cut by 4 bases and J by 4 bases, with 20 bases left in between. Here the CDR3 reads CAWTPIQGWRGNTIYF. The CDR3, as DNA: TGTGCCTGGACCCCCATCCAGGGGTGGAGGGGAAACACCATATATTTT. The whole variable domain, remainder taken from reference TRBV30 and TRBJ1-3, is SQTIHQWPATLVQPVGSPLSLECTVEGTSNPNLYWYRQAAGRGLQLLFYSVGIGQISSEVPQNLSASRPQDRQFILSSKKLLLSDSGFYLCAWTPIQGWRGNTIYFGEGSWLTVV.

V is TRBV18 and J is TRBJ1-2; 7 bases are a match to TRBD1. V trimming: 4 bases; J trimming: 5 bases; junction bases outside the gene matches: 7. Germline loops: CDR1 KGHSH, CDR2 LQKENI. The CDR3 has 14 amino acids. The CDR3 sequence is CASSRRDSPYGYTF. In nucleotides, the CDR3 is TGTGCCAGCTCACGCCGGGACAGTCCGTATGGCTACACCTTC.

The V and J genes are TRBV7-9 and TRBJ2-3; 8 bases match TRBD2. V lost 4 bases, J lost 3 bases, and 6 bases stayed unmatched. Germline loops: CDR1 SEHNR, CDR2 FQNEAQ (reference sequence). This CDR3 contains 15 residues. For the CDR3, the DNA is TGTGCCAGCAGCTCTATAGCGGGATGGACAGATACGCAGTATTTT. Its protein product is CASSSIAGWTDTQYF.

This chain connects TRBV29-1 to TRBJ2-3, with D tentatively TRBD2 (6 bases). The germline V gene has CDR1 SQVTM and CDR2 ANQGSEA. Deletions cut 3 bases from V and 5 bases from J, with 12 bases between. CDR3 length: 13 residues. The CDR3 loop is CSVDGGVIDTQYF. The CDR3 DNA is TGCAGCGTTGATGGAGGGGTCATAGATACGCAGTATTTT.

The CDR3 bases are TGTGCCAGCAGCTTAACAGGGATTGGTGGCTACACCTTC. Protein sequence: CASSLTGIGGYTF. V is TRBV7-8 and J is TRBJ1-2; D is possibly TRBD1 (6 bases). Trimming took off 2 bases at V and 7 bases at J, with 11 bases between the two ends. Germline lookup yields CDR1 SGHVS and CDR2 FQNEAQ. The CDR3 has 13 amino acids.

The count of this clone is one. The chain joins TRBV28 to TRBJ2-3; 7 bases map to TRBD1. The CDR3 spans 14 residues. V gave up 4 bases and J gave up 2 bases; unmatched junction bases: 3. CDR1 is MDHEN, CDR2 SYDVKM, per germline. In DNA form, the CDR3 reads TGTGCCAGCAGTTCGACAGGGTACACAGATACGCAGTATTTT. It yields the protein CASSSTGYTDTQYF.